These 16 T cell receptor beta chains were sequenced from one sample in a study of CD8+ T cells in alopecia areata. Treatment defined: oral pan-JAK inhibitor, 5-10 mg twice daily. cDNA serving as the sequencing template came from extracted, reverse transcribed RNA. This table comes from immunoSEQ multiplex PCR, and its TCRdb copy is limited to in-frame clones, with some not included. The data contain under 350,000 clones, more than 45% of them singletons. The sequences come from CD4+ T cells sorted from blood, collected at week 24, from a patient treated with tofacitinib. These receptors originate from a human donor with alopecia areata.

To note about this clone: One junction end does not reproduce the germline sequence, and a read error may be involved. The V call is TRBV29-1, the J call TRBJ2-2; a possible D gene is TRBD2 (5 bases). This CDR3 is 13 amino acids long. Germline V gene sequence: CDR1 SQVTM, CDR2 ANQGSEA. The CDR3, as DNA: TGCAGCGAGACCACGGGGAACCCCGGGGAGCTGTTTTTT. Translated, it gives CSETTGNPGELFF.

V is TRBV30 and J is TRBJ2-2; the match to TRBD1 covers 9 bases. The CDR3 consists of 16 residues. In germline, CDR1 is GTSNPN, CDR2 SVGIG (reference sequence). Trimming cost V 3 bases and J 4 bases; bases outside gene matches: 9. The CDR3 DNA follows: TGTGCCTGGAGGTTTAAAGGGACAGGGCGCACCGGGGAGCTGTTTTTT. Translating gives CAWRFKGTGRTGELFF.

The rearrangement uses TRBV9 and TRBJ1-2; tentative D call: TRBD1 (5 bases). There are 14 residues in the CDR3. CDR1 is SGDLS, CDR2 YYNGEE, per germline. V was shortened by 5 bases and J by 4 bases, with 15 bases between the two germline ends. The DNA for the CDR3 is TGTGCCAGCAGTGCGGGGCAGGAGACCTATGGCTACACCTTC. This encodes CASSAGQETYGYTF.

The J gene is TRBJ2-3, the V gene TRBV7-2, with TRBD2 matching 9 bases. CDR1 and CDR2 (germline): SGHTA, FQGNSA. The CDR3 is 17 residues long. The V gene end was trimmed by 3 bases and the J gene end by 3 bases; junction bases not matched to a gene: 10. The CDR3 DNA sequence: TGTGCCAGCAGCTTTAGTTTGACTAGCGGTTCTACAGATACGCAGTATTTT. Translated, it gives CASSFSLTSGSTDTQYF.

A few counts support this clone. V usage is TRBV4-2 and J usage is TRBJ1-1; D perhaps matches TRBD1 (5 bases). Trimming removed 4 bases from V and 2 bases from J, with 11 bases in between. The CDR3 is made up of 14 amino acids. Germline CDR1 LGHNA, CDR2 YNFKEQ. The CDR3 coding sequence is TGTGCCAGCAGCCCACCTGACAGCAACACTGAAGCTTTCTTT. It specifies CASSPPDSNTEAFF.

This clone came up a few times. V usage is TRBV29-1 and J usage is TRBJ2-7, with D possibly TRBD1 on 6 matching bases. V lost 4 bases to trimming and J lost 7 bases, with 17 bases between them. The germline V gene encodes CDR1 SQVTM and CDR2 ANQGSEA. CDR3 length: 13 amino acids. DNA for the CDR3: TGCAGCGTTGGGGGGCGGAATCGAAGGGAGCAGTACTTC. This sequence encodes CSVGGRNRREQYF.

The genes are TRBV29-1 and TRBJ1-2; D might be TRBD1 (6 bases). Trimming removed 5 bases at V and 8 bases at J, with 18 bases between. Germline V CDR1 and CDR2: SQVTM, ANQGSEA. The CDR3 runs 13 residues. The CDR3 protein is CSVPQGPLGGYTF. The CDR3 DNA is TGCAGCGTTCCGCAGGGGCCACTGGGGGGCTACACCTTC.

The gene calls are TRBV5-1 and TRBJ1-2; D is ambiguous. CDR1 is SGHRS, CDR2 YFSETQ, per germline. This CDR3 is 14 amino acids long. V lost 0 bases and J lost 2, with 8 bases in between. This CDR3 reads CASSLDAGNYGYTF. The CDR3 DNA is TGCGCCAGCAGCTTGGATGCAGGAAACTATGGCTACACCTTC.

The CDR3 nucleotides read TGCAGCGTCCAAACAGGGGCCTACGAGCAGTACTTC. Translated, it gives CSVQTGAYEQYF. The chain joins TRBV29-1 to TRBJ2-7; 7 nucleotides agree with TRBD1. This CDR3 has 12 residues. CDR1 and CDR2 (germline): SQVTM, ANQGSEA. V dropped 6 bases and J dropped 2; count of bases not matched to a gene: 4.

The V and J genes are TRBV7-8 and TRBJ1-1; 7 bases are shared with TRBD1. The CDR3 extends over 15 amino acids. The germline V gene has CDR1 SGHVS and CDR2 FQNEAQ. V was pared by 3 bases and J by 3 bases, with 7 bases of the junction left unmatched. CDR3: CASSLTGMEYTEAFF. CDR3 sequence (DNA): TGTGCCAGCAGCTTGACAGGGATGGAGTACACTGAAGCTTTCTTT.

In its sample, this clone was seen a few times. The CDR3 bases are TGCAGCGTTGAGCGGGGAGGCTACGAGCAGTACTTC. This sequence encodes CSVERGGYEQYF. V gene TRBV29-1 combines with J gene TRBJ2-5, with D perhaps TRBD2 (6 bases). The end of the DNA is better explained by TRBJ2-7, so the J call may be wrong. This CDR3 is built from 12 residues. CDR1 is SQVTM and CDR2 is ANQGSEA in the germline V gene.

This clone was counted only a few times. The chain has TRBV4-1 and TRBJ2-7; 8 bases agree with TRBD2. The CDR3 has 16 amino acids. V dropped 1 base and J dropped 0; count of bases not matched to a gene: 5. CDR1 MGHRA and CDR2 YSYEKL come from the germline V gene. CDR3 residues: CASSQAERGPSYEQYF. The CDR3 region has the DNA TGCGCCAGCAGCCAAGCCGAGCGGGGGCCCTCCTACGAGCAGTACTTC.

The V and J genes are TRBV7-2 and TRBJ2-7; D is uncertain. The V gene's germline CDR1 is SGHTA and CDR2 FQGNSA. CDR3 length equals 15 residues. V lost 1 base and J 1 base, leaving 11 bases between the germline ends. The CDR3 is CASSLGKGSSYEQYF. CDR3 nucleotide sequence: TGTGCCAGCAGCTTAGGGAAGGGCAGTTCCTACGAGCAGTACTTC.

This rearrangement joins TRBV29-1 to TRBJ1-1; D perhaps matches TRBD1 (6 bases). This CDR3 spans 14 amino acids. CDR1 and CDR2 (germline): SQVTM, ANQGSEA. The V gene lost 6 bases and the J gene lost 6 bases, with 20 bases spanning the gap. CDR3 in DNA: TGCAGCGTCAGGTTCTTCGGCAGGGGTCCTGAAGCTTTCTTT. Protein sequence: CSVRFFGRGPEAFF.

The CDR3 loop reads CASSLSPSGQETQYF. The CDR3 bases are TGTGCCAGCAGCTTAAGCCCTAGCGGACAAGAGACCCAGTACTTC. J is TRBJ2-5 and V is TRBV11-1, with 7 bases that match TRBD2. Germline V lookup: CDR1 SGHAT, CDR2 FQDESV (reference sequence). The CDR3 is 15 amino acids. The ends lost 2 bases at V and 2 bases at J; junction bases unmatched: 5.

A few counts support this clone. The chain uses TRBV30 and TRBJ1-1, with 11 bases that match TRBD1. Germline CDR1 and CDR2: GTSNPN and SVGIG (reference sequence). Trimming took 0 bases from V and 1 from J; bases not matched to a gene: 7. The CDR3 contains 17 residues. As DNA, the CDR3 is TGTGCCTGGAGTGTACGAAGGACAGGGGGCTGGAACACTGAAGCTTTCTTT. It is translated as CAWSVRRTGGWNTEAFF. The variable domain in full, with the rest retrieved from reference TRBV30 and TRBJ1-1, is SQTIHQWPATLVQPVGSPLSLECTVEGTSNPNLYWYRQAAGRGLQLLFYSVGIGQISSEVPQNLSASRPQDRQFILSSKKLLLSDSGFYLCAWSVRRTGGWNTEAFFGQGTRLTVV.